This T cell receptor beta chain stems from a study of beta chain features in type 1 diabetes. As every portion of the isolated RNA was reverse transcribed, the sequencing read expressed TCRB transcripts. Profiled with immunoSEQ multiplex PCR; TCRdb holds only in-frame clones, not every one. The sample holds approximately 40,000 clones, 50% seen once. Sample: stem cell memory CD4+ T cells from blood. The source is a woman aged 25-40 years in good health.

This CDR3 reads CASSYGQGGSYEQYF. The CDR3 DNA reads TGTGCCAGCAGTTACGGGCAGGGGGGCTCCTACGAGCAGTACTTC. J is TRBJ2-7 and V is TRBV6-5, with D perhaps TRBD1 (7 bases). With 2 bases removed from V and 0 bases from J, the gap between germline ends came to 11 bases. This CDR3 is 15 amino acids long. Looked up from germline, CDR1 is MNHEY and CDR2 is SVGAGI.